This T cell receptor (beta chain) was found in a study of beta chain features in type 1 diabetes. Study-wide findings and caveats: Whether HLA type influences TCRB rearrangement remained unresolved here. Lower insertion and higher deletion counts appeared at VDJ junctions in type 1 diabetes patients. All four CD4+ subsets from Type 1 diabetes patients carried moderately but significantly shorter TCRB CDR3s.

All of the isolated RNA was reverse transcribed, so expressed TCRB transcripts were sequenced. Only in-frame clones appear in the TCRdb table, and some are missing; sequencing was by immunoSEQ multiplex PCR. The sample records 600,000 to 700,000 clones, around 12% being singletons. On average, the one heparinised blood draw given by each donor was around 110 mL. This clone showed up just a few times. Its antigen is as yet unknown. Germline trimming cut 3 bases from V and 2 bases from J; bases unmatched to any gene: 6. The CDR3 runs 15 residues. CDR1 is KGHSH, CDR2 LQKENI, per germline. The sample comprised naive CD4+ T cells from blood. This receptor was taken from a man in his thirties or forties with type 1 diabetes. The chain carries TRBV18 and TRBJ2-7, with 8 bases aligning to TRBD1. The CDR3 sequence: CASSPGQAYTYEQYF. The CDR3 DNA follows: TGTGCCAGCTCACCGGGACAGGCCTACACCTACGAGCAGTACTTC.